This T cell receptor (beta chain) was sequenced for a study of T cell changes during pregnancy in multiple sclerosis (dated by TCRdb to 2018 to 2020). Concerning the study at large: The study examined how the T cell repertoire changed over the course of pregnancy in women with multiple sclerosis.

The library relied on the immunoSEQ multiplex PCR assay. As stored in TCRdb, this immuneACCESS dataset retains in-frame rearrangements with V and J assigned. A fraction of the clones does not appear; measured against another copy, unresolved V genes explain less than half of the discrepancy, and the remainder lacks a known reason. The sample data list nearly 110,000 clones, and approximately 90% of these were observed just once. The top ten clones comprise 0.78% of the sample. With respect to this clone: What this receptor recognizes is not known. No much larger clonotype is one base removed from it; base qualities were not supplied.

This sample comprised peripheral blood, obtained in the third trimester of pregnancy. The TCR sequence derives from a female donor in good health, enrolled as a control in a pregnancy study.

The nucleotide sequence is TGCAGCGTTTACGGGGGTAACACTGAAGCTTTCTTT. Its coded protein is CSVYGGNTEAFF. The chain is assembled from TRBV29-1 and TRBJ1-1, with a weak D call of TRBD1 (5 bases match). Taken from cysteine to phenylalanine, the CDR3 has 12 residues. Just the 36-base CDR3 DNA is kept, in frame starting at base 1. From the germline V gene, CDR1 is SQVTM and CDR2 is ANQGSEA. V is cut by 5 bases and J by 2 bases, and the space between the germline ends is 9 bases.